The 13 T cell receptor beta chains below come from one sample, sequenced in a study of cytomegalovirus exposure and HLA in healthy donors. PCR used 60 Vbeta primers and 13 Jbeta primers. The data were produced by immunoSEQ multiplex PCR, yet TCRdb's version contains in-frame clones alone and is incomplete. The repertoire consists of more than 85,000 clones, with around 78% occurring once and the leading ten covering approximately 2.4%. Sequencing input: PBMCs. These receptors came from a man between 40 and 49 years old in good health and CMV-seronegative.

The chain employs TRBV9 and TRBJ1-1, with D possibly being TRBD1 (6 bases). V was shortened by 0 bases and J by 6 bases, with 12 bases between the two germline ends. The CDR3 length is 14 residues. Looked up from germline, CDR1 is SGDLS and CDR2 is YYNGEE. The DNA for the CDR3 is TGTGCCAGCAGCGTAGCGGCAGGGGTGGCTGAAGCTTTCTTT. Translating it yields CASSVAAGVAEAFF.

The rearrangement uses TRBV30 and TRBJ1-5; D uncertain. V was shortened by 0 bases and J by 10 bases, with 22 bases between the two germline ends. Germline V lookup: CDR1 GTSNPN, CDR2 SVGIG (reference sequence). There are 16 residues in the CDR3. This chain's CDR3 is CAWSVSGALLISPQHF. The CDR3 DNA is TGTGCCTGGAGTGTATCGGGAGCTCTCCTAATCAGCCCCCAGCATTTT.

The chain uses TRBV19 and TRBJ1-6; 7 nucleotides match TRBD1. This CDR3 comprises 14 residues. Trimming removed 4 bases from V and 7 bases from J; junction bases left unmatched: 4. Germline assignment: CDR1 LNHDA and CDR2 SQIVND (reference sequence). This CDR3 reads CASSRDSRNSPLHF. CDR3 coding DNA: TGTGCCAGTAGTAGGGACAGTCGAAATTCACCCCTCCACTTT.

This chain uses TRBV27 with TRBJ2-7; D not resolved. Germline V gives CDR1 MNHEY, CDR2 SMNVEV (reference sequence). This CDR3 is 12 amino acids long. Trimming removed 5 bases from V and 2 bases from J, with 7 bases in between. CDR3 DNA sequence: TGTGCCAGCAGTCCAGGCCCCTACGAGCAGTACTTC. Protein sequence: CASSPGPYEQYF.

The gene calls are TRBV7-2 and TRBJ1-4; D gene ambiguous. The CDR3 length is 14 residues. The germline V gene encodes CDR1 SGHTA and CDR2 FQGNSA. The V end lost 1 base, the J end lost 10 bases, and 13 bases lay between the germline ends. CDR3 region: CASSLGDSRRKLFF. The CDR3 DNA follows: TGTGCCAGCAGCTTAGGAGACTCTAGGAGAAAACTGTTTTTT.

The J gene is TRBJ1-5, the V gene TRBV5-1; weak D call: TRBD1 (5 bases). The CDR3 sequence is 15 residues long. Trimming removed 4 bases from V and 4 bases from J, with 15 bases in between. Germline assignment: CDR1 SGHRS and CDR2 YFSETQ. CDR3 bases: TGCGCCAGCAGCCGTGAGGGGAGGGAAAATCAGCCCCAGCATTTT. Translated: CASSREGRENQPQHF.

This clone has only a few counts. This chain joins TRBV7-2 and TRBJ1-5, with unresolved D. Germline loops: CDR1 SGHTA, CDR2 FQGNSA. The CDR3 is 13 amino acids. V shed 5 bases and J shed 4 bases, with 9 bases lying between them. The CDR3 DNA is TGTGCCAGCAGCCCCCGACTGAATCAGCCCCAGCATTTT. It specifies CASSPRLNQPQHF.

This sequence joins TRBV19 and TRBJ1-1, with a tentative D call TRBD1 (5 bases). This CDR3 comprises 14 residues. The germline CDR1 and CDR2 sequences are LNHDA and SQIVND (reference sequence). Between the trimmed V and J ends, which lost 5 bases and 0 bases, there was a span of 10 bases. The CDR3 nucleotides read TGTGCCAGTAGTCCGGGACTGGTGAACACTGAAGCTTTCTTT. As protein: CASSPGLVNTEAFF. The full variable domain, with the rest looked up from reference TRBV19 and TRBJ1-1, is DGGITQSPKYLFRKEGQNVTLSCEQNLNHDAMYWYRQDPGQGLRLIYYSQIVNDFQKGDIAEGYSVSREKKESFPLTVTSAQKNPTAFYLCASSPGLVNTEAFFGQGTRLTVV.

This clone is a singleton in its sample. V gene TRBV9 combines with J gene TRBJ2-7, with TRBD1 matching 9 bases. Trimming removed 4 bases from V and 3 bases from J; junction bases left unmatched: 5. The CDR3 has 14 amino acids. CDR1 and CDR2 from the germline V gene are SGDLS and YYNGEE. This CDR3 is CASSSRQGDYEQYF. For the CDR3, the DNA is TGTGCCAGCAGCAGTCGACAGGGGGACTACGAGCAGTACTTC.

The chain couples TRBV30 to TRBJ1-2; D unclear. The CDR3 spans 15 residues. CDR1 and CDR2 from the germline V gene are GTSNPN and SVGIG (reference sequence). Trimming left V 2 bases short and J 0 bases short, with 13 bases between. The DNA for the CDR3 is TGTGCCTGGAGTTCTAAGCCCCTACCTAACTATGGCTACACCTTC. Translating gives CAWSSKPLPNYGYTF.

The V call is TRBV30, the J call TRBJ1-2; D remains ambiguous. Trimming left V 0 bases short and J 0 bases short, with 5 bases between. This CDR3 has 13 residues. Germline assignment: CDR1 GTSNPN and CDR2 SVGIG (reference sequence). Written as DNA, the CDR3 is TGTGCCTGGAGTGTCAGTGCTAACTATGGCTACACCTTC. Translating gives CAWSVSANYGYTF.

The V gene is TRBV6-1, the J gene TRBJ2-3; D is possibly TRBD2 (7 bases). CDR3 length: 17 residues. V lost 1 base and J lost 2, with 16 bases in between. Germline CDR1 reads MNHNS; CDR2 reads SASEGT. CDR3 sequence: CASSEGGGPTITDTQYF. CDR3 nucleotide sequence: TGTGCCAGCAGTGAAGGGGGGGGGCCGACGATCACAGATACGCAGTATTTT.

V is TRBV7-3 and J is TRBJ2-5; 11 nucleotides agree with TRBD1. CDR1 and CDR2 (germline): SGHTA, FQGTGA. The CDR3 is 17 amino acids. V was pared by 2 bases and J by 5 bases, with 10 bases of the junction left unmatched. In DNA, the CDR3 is TGTGCCAGCAGCTTAGGACAGGGGGCTGATGTAGCGGAGACCCAGTACTTC. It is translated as CASSLGQGADVAETQYF.